This T cell receptor beta chain was sequenced for a study of T cells in Graves' hyperthyroidism and ophthalmopathy. This clonotype was observed a few times. The source material, RNA transcripts, was used to amplify TCR beta CDR3 regions. TCR CDR3 underwent first-round RT-PCR with the HTBI primer set. TCRdb used MiXCR to reprocess the multiplex PCR reads, holding one entry per CDR3 protein. The repertoire includes roughly 700,000 distinct CDR3 sequences, approximately 14% of them detected once, and about a tenth sits in the top ten. The clonotype was recovered from a woman aged 18 to 35 with Graves' hyperthyroidism. Specimen: blood.

CDR3 DNA sequence: TGTGCCAGCAGCCAGGGATTACAGCACACTGAAGCTTTCTTT. It encodes CASSQGLQHTEAFF. The V call is TRBV7-6, the J call TRBJ1-1, with D perhaps matching TRBD1 (5 bases). With 5 bases removed from V and 3 bases from J, the gap between germline ends came to 13 bases. CDR1 and CDR2 (germline): SGHVS, FNYEAQ. CDR3 size: 14 residues.